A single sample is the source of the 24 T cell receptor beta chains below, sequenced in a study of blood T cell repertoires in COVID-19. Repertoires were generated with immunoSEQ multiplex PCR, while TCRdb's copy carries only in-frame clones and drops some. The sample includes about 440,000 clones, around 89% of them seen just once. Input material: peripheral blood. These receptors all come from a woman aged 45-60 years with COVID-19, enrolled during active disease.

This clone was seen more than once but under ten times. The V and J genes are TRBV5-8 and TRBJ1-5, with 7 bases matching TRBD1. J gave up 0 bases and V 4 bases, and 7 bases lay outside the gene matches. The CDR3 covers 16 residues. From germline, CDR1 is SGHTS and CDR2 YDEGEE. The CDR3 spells CASSLTGPYSNQPQHF. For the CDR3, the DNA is TGTGCCAGCAGCCTGACAGGGCCTTATAGCAATCAGCCCCAGCATTTT.

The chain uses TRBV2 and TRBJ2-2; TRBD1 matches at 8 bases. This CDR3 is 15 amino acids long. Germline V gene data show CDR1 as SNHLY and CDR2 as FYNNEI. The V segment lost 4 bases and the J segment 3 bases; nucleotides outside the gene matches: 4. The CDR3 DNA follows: TGTGCCAGCAGTGCCGGACAGGGAGACACCGGGGAGCTGTTTTTT. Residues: CASSAGQGDTGELFF.

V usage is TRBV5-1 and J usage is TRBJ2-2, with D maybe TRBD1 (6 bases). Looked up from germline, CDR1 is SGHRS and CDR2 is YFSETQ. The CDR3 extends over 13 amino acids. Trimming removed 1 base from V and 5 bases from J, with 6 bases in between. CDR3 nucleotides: TGCGCCAGCAGCTTGACAGGGACCGGGGAGCTGTTTTTT. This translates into CASSLTGTGELFF.

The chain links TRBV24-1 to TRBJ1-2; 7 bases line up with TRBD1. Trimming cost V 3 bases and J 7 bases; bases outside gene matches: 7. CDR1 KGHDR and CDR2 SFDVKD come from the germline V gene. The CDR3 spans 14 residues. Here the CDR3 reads CATSDTGQPPGYTF. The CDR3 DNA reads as TGTGCCACCAGTGATACGGGACAGCCTCCTGGCTACACCTTC.

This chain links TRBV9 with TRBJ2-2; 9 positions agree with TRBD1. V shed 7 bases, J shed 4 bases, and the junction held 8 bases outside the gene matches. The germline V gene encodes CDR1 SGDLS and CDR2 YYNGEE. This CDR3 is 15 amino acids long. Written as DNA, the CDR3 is TGTGCCAGCTCTAGGGACAGGGCGCTCACCGGGGAGCTGTTTTTT. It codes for CASSRDRALTGELFF.

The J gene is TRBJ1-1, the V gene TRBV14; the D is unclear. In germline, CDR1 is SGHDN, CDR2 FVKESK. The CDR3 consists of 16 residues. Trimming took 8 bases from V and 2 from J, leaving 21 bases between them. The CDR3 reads CASLKAKNTDNTEAFF. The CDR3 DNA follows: TGTGCCAGCCTAAAAGCCAAGAATACAGATAACACTGAAGCTTTCTTT. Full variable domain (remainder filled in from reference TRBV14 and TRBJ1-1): EAGVTQFPSHSVIEKGQTVTLRCDPISGHDNLYWYRRVMGKEIKFLLHFVKESKQDESGMPNNRFLAERTGGTYSTLKVQPAELEDSGVYFCASLKAKNTDNTEAFFGQGTRLTVV.

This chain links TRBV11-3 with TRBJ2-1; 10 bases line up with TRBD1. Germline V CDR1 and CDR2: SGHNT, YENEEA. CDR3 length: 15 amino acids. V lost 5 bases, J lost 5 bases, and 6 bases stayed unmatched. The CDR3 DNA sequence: TGTGCCAGCAGCCCTTACGGGACAGGGGACAATGAGCAGTTCTTC. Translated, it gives CASSPYGTGDNEQFF.

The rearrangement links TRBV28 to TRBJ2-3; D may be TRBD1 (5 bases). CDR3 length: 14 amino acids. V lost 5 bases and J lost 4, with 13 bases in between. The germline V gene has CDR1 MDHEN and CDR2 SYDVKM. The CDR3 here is CASSRSRVADTQYF. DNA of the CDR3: TGTGCCAGCAGTCGAAGCAGGGTCGCAGATACGCAGTATTTT.

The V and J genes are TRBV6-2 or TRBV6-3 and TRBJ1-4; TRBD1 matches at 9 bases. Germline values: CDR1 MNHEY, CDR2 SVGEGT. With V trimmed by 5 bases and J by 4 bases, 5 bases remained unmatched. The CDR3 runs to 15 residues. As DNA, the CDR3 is TGTGCCAGCAGTCAACAGGGGGCGGGTAATGAAAAACTGTTTTTT. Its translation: CASSQQGAGNEKLFF.

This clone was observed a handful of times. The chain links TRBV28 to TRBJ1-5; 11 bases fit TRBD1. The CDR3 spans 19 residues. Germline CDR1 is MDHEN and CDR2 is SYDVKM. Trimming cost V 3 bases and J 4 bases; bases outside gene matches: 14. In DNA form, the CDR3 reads TGTGCCAGCAGTTTCCCCAGGAGCTCCGGACAGGGGGCTAATCAGCCCCAGCATTTT. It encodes CASSFPRSSGQGANQPQHF.

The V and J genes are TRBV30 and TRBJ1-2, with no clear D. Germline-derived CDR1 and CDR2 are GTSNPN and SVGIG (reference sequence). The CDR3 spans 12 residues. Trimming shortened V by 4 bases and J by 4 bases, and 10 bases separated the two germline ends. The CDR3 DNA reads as TGTGCCTGGACCACAGAACTCTATGGCTACACCTTC. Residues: CAWTTELYGYTF.

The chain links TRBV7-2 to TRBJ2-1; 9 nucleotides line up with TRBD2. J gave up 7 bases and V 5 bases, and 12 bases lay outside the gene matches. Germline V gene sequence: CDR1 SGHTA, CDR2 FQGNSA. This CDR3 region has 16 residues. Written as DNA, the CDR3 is TGTGCCAGCAGCCCCTTAAGCGGGGGGATTTTTAATGAGCAGTTCTTC. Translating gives CASSPLSGGIFNEQFF.

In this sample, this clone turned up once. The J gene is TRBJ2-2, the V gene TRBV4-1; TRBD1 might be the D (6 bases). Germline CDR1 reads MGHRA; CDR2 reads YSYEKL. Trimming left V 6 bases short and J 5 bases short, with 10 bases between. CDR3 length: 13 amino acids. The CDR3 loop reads CASRPGETGELFF. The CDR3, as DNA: TGCGCCAGCAGACCAGGGGAAACCGGGGAGCTGTTTTTT.

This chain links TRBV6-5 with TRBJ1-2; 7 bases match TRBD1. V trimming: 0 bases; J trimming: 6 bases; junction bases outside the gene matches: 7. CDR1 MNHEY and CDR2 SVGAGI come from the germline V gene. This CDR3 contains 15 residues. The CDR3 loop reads CASSYSRTGYDGYTF. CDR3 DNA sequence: TGTGCCAGCAGTTACTCGAGGACAGGCTATGATGGCTACACCTTC.

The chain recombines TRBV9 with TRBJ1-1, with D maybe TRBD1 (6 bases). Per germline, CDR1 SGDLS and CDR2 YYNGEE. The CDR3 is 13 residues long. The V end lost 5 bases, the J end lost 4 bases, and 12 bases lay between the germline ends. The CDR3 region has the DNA TGTGCCAGCAGTTTGGGGGGGCGCACTGAAGCTTTCTTT. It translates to CASSLGGRTEAFF.

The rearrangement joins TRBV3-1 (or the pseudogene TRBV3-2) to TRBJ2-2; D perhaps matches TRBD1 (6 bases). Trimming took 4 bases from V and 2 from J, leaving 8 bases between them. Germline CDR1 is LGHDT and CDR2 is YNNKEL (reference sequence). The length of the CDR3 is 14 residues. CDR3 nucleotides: TGTGCCAGCAGCCCGACAGGAAACACCGGGGAGCTGTTTTTT. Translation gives CASSPTGNTGELFF.

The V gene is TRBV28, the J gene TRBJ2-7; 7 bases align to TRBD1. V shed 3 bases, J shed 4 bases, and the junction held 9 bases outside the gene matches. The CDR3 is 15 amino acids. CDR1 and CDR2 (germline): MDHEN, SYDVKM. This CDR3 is CASSFPRQGWYEQYF. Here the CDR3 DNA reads TGTGCCAGCAGTTTCCCTCGACAGGGTTGGTACGAGCAGTACTTC.

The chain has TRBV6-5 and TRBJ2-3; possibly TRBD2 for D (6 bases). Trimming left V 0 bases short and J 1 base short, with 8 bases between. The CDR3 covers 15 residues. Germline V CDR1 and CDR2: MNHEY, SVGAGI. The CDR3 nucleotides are TGTGCCAGCAGTTACTCGGGGGGTCGCACAGATACGCAGTATTTT. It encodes CASSYSGGRTDTQYF.

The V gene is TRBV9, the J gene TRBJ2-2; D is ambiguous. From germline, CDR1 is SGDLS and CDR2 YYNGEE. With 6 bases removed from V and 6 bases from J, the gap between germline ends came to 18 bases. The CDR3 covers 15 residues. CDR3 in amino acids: CASTRSGPRPGELFF. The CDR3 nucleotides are TGTGCCAGCACTCGCTCTGGGCCCAGACCCGGGGAGCTGTTTTTT. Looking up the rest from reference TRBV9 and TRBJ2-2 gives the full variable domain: DSGVTQTPKHLITATGQRVTLRCSPRSGDLSVYWYQQSLDQGLQFLIQYYNGEERAKGNILERFSAQQFPDLHSELNLSSLELGDSALYFCASTRSGPRPGELFFGEGSRLTVL.

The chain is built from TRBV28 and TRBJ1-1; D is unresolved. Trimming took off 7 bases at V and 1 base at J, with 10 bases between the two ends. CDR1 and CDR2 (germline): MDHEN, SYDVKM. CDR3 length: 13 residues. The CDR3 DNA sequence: TGTGCCAGCAACCAAAGAGGGAACACTGAAGCTTTCTTT. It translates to CASNQRGNTEAFF.

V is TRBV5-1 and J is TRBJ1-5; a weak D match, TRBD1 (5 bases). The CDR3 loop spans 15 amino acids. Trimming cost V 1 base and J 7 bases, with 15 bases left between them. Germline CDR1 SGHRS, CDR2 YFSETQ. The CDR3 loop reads CASSLYPGNGQPQHF. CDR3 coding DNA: TGCGCCAGCAGCTTGTACCCAGGGAATGGGCAGCCCCAGCATTTT.

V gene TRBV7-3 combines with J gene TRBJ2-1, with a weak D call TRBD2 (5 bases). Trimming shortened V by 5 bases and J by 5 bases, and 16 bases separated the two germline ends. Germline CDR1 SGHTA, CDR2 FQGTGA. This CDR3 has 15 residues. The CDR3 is CASSLGFGGHNEQFF. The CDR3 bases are TGTGCCAGCAGCCTGGGGTTTGGAGGACACAATGAGCAGTTCTTC.

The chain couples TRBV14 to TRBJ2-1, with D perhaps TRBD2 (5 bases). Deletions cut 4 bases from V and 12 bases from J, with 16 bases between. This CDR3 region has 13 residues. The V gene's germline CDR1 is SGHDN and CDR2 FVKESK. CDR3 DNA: TGTGCCAGCAGCCGTTCGGGGTTTATGGGGCAGTTCTTC. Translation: CASSRSGFMGQFF. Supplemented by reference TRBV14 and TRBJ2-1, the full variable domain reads EAGVTQFPSHSVIEKGQTVTLRCDPISGHDNLYWYRRVMGKEIKFLLHFVKESKQDESGMPNNRFLAERTGGTYSTLKVQPAELEDSGVYFCASSRSGFMGQFFGPGTRLTVL.

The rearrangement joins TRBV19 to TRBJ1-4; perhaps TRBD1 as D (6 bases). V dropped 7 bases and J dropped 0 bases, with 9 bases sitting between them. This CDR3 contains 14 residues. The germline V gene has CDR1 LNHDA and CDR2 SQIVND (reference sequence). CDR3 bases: TGTGCCAGTACCCGGACAGCAACTAATGAAAAACTGTTTTTT. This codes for CASTRTATNEKLFF.